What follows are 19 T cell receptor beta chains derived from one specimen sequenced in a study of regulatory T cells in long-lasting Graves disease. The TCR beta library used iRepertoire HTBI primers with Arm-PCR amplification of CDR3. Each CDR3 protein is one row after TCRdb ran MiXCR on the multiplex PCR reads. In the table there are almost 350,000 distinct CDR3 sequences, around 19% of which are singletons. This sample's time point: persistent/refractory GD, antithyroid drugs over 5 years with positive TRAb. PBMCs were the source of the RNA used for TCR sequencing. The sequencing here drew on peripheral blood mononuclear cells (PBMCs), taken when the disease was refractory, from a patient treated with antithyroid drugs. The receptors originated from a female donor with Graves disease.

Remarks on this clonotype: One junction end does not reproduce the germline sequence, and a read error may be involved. The CDR3 loop is CASSKAGGTEAFF. The CDR3 DNA sequence: TGTGCCAGCAGTAAGGCGGGGGGTACTGAGGCTTTCTTT. The rearrangement links TRBV12-3 or TRBV12-4 to TRBJ1-1, with D maybe TRBD1 (5 bases). The CDR3 runs to 13 residues.

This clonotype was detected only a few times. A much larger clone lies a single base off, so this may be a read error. CDR3 sequence reads: CASSPGQTNEKLFF. CDR3 nucleotide sequence: TGTGCCAGCAGTCCGGGACAGACTAATGAAAAACTGTTTTTT. This chain links TRBV6-2 or TRBV6-3 with TRBJ1-4; 7 bases are a match to TRBD1. CDR1 and CDR2 (germline): MNHEY, SVGEGT. Trimming took 5 bases from V and 2 from J; bases not matched to a gene: 2. The CDR3 is made up of 14 amino acids.

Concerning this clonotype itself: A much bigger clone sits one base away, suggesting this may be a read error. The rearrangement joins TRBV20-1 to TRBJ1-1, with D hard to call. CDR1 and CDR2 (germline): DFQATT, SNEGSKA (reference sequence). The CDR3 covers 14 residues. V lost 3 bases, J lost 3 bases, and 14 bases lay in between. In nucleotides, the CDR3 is TGCAGTGCTAGGAAGCGGGCTGTGGACACTGAAGCTTTCTTT. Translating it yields CSARKRAVDTEAFF.

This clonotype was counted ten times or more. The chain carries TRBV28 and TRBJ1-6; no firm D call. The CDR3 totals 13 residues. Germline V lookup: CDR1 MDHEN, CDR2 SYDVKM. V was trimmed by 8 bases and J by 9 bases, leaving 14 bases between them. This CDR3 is CASGILRVSPLHF. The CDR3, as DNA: TGTGCCAGCGGTATCCTGAGGGTTTCACCCCTCCACTTT.

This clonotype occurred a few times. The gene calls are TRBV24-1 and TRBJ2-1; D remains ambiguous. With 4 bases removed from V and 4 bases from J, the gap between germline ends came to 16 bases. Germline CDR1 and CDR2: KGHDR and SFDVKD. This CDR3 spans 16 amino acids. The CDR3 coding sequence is TGTGCCACCAGTGACCCGACGGCTATCGTATACAATGAGCAGTTCTTC. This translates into CATSDPTAIVYNEQFF.

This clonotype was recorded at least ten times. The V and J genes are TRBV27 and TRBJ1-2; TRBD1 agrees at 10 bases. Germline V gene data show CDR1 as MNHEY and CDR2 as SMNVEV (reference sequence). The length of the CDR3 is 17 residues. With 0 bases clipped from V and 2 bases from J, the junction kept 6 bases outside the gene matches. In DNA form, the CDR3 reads TGTGCCAGCAGTTTATCCGCCGGGACAGGGGTCAACTATGGCTACACCTTC. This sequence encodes CASSLSAGTGVNYGYTF.

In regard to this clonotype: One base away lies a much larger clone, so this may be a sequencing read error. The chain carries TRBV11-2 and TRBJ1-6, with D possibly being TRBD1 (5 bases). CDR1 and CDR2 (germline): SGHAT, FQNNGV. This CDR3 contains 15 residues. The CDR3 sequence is CASIVGDSHNSPLHF. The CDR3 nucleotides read TGTGCCAGCATTGTCGGGGACTCCCATAATTCACCCCTCCACTTT.

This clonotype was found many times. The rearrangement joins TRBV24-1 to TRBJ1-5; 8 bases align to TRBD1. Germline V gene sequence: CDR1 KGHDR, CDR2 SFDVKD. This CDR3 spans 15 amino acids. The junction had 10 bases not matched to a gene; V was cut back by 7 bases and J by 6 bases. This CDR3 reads CATSPTGVAGQPQHF. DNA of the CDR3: TGTGCCACCAGCCCGACAGGGGTCGCTGGTCAGCCCCAGCATTTT.

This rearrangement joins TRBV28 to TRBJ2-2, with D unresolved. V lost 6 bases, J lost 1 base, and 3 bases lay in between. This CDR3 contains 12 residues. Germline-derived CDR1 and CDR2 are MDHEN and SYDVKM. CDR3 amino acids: CASSENTGELFF. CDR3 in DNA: TGTGCCAGCAGCGAGAACACCGGGGAGCTGTTTTTT.

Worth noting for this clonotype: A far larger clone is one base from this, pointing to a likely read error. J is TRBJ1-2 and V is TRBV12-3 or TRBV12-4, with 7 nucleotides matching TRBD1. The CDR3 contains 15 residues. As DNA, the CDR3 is TGTGTCAGCAGTCCAGACAGGGCGTTTGACTATGGCTACACCTTC. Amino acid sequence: CVSSPDRAFDYGYTF.

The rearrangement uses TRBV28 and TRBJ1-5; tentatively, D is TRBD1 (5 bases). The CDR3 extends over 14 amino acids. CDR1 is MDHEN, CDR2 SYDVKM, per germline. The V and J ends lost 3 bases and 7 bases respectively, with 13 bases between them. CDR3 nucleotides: TGTGCCAGCAGTTTTTGGGGACCGGGACAGCCCCAGCATTTT. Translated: CASSFWGPGQPQHF.

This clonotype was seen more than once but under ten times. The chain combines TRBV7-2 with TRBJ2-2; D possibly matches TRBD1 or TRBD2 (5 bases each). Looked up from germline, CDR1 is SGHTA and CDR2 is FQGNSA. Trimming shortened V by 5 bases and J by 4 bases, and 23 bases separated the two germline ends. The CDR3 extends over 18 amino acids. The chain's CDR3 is CASSQIGITGRGTGELFF. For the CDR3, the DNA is TGTGCCAGCAGCCAAATCGGCATAACGGGACGGGGCACCGGGGAGCTGTTTTTT.

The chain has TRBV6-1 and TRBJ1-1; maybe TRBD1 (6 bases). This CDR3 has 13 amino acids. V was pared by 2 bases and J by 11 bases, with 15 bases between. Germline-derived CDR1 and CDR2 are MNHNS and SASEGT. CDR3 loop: CASSERGNWKAFF. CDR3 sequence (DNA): TGTGCCAGCAGTGAAAGGGGGAACTGGAAGGCTTTCTTT.

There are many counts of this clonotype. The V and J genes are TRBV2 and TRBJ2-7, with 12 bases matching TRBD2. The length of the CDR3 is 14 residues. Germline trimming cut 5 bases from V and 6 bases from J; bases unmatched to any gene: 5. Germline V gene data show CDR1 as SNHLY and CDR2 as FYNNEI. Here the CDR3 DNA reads TGTGCCAGCAGTCTAGCGGGAGGGTTGGGCGAGCAGTACTTC. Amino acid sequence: CASSLAGGLGEQYF.

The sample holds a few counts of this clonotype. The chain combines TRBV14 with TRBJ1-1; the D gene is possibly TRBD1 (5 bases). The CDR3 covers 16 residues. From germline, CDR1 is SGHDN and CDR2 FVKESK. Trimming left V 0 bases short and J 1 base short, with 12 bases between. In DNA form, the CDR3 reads TGTGCCAGCAGCCAAGATGGAGGGGCCCAGAACACTGAAGCTTTCTTT. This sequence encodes CASSQDGGAQNTEAFF. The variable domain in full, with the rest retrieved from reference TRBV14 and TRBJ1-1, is EAGVTQFPSHSVIEKGQTVTLRCDPISGHDNLYWYRRVMGKEIKFLLHFVKESKQDESGMPNNRFLAERTGGTYSTLKVQPAELEDSGVYFCASSQDGGAQNTEAFFGQGTRLTVV.

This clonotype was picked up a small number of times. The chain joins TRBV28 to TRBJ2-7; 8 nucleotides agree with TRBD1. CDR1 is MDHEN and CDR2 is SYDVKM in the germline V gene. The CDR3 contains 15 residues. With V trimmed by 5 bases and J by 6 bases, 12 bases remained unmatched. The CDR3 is CASSPRVRGLCEQYF. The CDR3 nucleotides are TGTGCCAGCAGTCCGCGGGTCAGGGGGCTTTGCGAGCAGTACTTC.

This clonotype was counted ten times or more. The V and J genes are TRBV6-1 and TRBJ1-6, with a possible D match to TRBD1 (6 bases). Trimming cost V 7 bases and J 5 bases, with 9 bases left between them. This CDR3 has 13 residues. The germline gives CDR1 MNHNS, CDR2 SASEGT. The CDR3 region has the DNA TGTGCCAGCACCGGACAGAATAATTCACCCCTCCACTTT. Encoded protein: CASTGQNNSPLHF.

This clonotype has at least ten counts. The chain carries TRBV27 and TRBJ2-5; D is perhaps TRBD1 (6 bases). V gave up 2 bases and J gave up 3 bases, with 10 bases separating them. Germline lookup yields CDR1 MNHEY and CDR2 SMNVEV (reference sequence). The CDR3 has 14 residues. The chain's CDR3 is CASSLRGTKETQYF. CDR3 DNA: TGTGCCAGCAGTTTAAGGGGGACAAAAGAGACCCAGTACTTC.

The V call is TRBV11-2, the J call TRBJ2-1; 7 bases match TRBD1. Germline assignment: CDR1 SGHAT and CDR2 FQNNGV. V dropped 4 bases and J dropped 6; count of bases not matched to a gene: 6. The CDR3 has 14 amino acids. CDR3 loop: CASSYFSGGNEQFF. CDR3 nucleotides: TGTGCCAGCAGCTATTTCTCAGGGGGCAATGAGCAGTTCTTC. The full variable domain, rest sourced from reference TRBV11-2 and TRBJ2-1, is EAGVAQSPRYKIIEKRQSVAFWCNPISGHATLYWYQQILGQGPKLLIQFQNNGVVDDSQLPKDRFSAERLKGVDSTLKIQPAKLEDSAVYLCASSYFSGGNEQFFGPGTRLTVL.